Below are 20 T cell receptor beta chains sequenced from a single sample in a study of T cells in Graves' hyperthyroidism and ophthalmopathy. The investigators amplified TCR beta CDR3 regions from RNA transcripts. The HTBI set primed first-round TCR CDR3 RT-PCR. Each CDR3 protein gets one entry after TCRdb re-called the multiplex PCR reads with MiXCR. The repertoire has fewer than 650,000 distinct CDR3 sequences, 40% to 50% of them found once; the top ten carry approximately 44%. The sequenced material came from peripheral blood or thyroid tissue (not recorded which). These receptors all come from an adult woman with Graves' disease, either hyperthyroidism or ophthalmopathy (not recorded which).

This clonotype has a handful of counts. The chain links TRBV25-1 to TRBJ1-1, with 7 positions matching TRBD1. Losses at the gene ends were 4 bases for V and 6 bases for J; bases not matched to a gene: 5. CDR1 MGHDK and CDR2 SYGVNS come from the germline V gene. This CDR3 is built from 13 residues. The CDR3 sequence: CASSAGGGSEAFF. The CDR3 bases are TGTGCCAGCAGTGCAGGGGGGGGGTCTGAAGCTTTCTTT.

This clonotype turned up a few times. This chain uses TRBV9 with TRBJ2-5; D unresolved. The CDR3 is 13 amino acids. CDR1 is SGDLS, CDR2 YYNGEE, per germline. Trimming took 3 bases from V and 5 from J, leaving 11 bases between them. The CDR3 nucleotides are TGTGCCAGCAGCGGAGACATTGCGGAGACCCAGTACTTC. Translated: CASSGDIAETQYF.

This clonotype has a count of ten or more. The chain uses TRBV12-3 or TRBV12-4 and TRBJ2-7, with D perhaps TRBD2 (6 bases). The V end was cut by 1 base, the J end by 6 bases, with 7 bases between. The CDR3 is 12 residues long. The CDR3 nucleotides read TGTGCCAGCAGTTTAGTACTAGCCGAGCAGTACTTC. It specifies CASSLVLAEQYF.

The table lists this clonotype with a few counts. This chain connects TRBV10-3 to TRBJ1-1; D unresolved. V dropped 2 bases and J dropped 6 bases, with 7 bases sitting between them. Germline V gives CDR1 ENHRY, CDR2 SYGVKD. The CDR3 totals 12 residues. CDR3 bases: TGTGCCATCAGTGAGGGTCCGGCTGAAGCTTTCTTT. As protein: CAISEGPAEAFF.

DNA of the CDR3: TGCAGTGCTAGGTCAGAGCGGGAGTTAGGGAACACCGGGGAGCTGTTTTTT. This encodes CSARSERELGNTGELFF. The J gene is TRBJ2-2, the V gene TRBV20-1, with 8 bases that match TRBD2. Per germline, CDR1 DFQATT and CDR2 SNEGSKA (reference sequence). V was clipped by 3 bases and J by 1 base; unmatched bases: 10. The CDR3 consists of 17 residues.

The J gene is TRBJ1-1, the V gene TRBV27, with D unclear. This CDR3 spans 13 amino acids. V lost 6 bases, J lost 1 base, and 9 bases lay in between. In germline, CDR1 is MNHEY, CDR2 SMNVEV (reference sequence). CDR3 loop: CASSPSKNTEAFF. In DNA form, the CDR3 reads TGTGCCAGCAGCCCTTCCAAGAACACTGAAGCTTTCTTT.

This rearrangement joins TRBV10-3 to TRBJ1-5; the D gene is possibly TRBD1 (5 bases). V shed 5 bases and J shed 0 bases, with 17 bases lying between them. This CDR3 contains 17 residues. CDR1 is ENHRY and CDR2 is SYGVKD in the germline V gene. The CDR3 region is CAISQTGRTNSNQPQHF. Here the CDR3 DNA reads TGTGCCATCAGTCAGACGGGACGGACTAATAGCAATCAGCCCCAGCATTTT.

This clonotype was found a few times. The chain links TRBV29-1 to TRBJ2-2; D gene ambiguous. Looked up from germline, CDR1 is SQVTM and CDR2 is ANQGSEA. Trimming shortened V by 1 base and J by 4 bases, and 10 bases separated the two germline ends. CDR3 length: 14 residues. CDR3 residues: CSVEGWGFTGELFF. As DNA, the CDR3 is TGCAGCGTTGAAGGGTGGGGATTCACCGGGGAGCTGTTTTTT.

This clonotype turned up a few times. This chain connects TRBV14 to TRBJ1-2; D gene ambiguous. CDR3 length equals 15 residues. The ends were cut back, 0 bases at V and 6 bases at J, with 14 bases in the middle. Germline assignment: CDR1 SGHDN and CDR2 FVKESK. CDR3 loop: CASSQEFRSAHGYTF. The CDR3 DNA reads as TGTGCCAGCAGCCAAGAATTTAGGTCCGCACATGGCTACACCTTC.

On this clonotype itself: This could be a read error, since a much larger clone is one nucleotide away. This chain connects TRBV15 to TRBJ1-5; a possible D gene is TRBD1 (6 bases). V shed 1 base and J shed 5 bases, with 15 bases lying between them. Germline CDR1 LNHNV, CDR2 YYDKDF (reference sequence). The CDR3 has 16 residues. The CDR3 region has the DNA TGTGCCACCAGCAGAGTGGCAGGGGCGGGGGATCAGCCCCAGCATTTT. Translation: CATSRVAGAGDQPQHF.

The chain links TRBV9 to TRBJ2-7; no definite D call. Trimming shortened V by 4 bases and J by 6 bases, and 11 bases separated the two germline ends. Germline assignment: CDR1 SGDLS and CDR2 YYNGEE. The CDR3 consists of 12 residues. The chain's CDR3 is CASSLGRTEQYF. The CDR3 region has the DNA TGTGCCAGCAGCTTAGGTAGGACCGAGCAGTACTTC.

The chain employs TRBV10-2 and TRBJ1-2, with D tentatively TRBD1 (5 bases). CDR3 length: 13 amino acids. Looked up from germline, CDR1 is WSHSY and CDR2 is SAAADI. With 2 bases removed from V and 8 bases from J, the gap between germline ends came to 12 bases. The CDR3 sequence: CASSELGEVGYTF. Here the CDR3 DNA reads TGCGCCAGCAGTGAGCTAGGGGAGGTAGGCTACACCTTC.

The chain recombines TRBV7-4 with TRBJ2-7; 11 bases fit TRBD2. This CDR3 has 16 residues. Germline V gene lookup returns CDR1 SGHVT and CDR2 SQSDAQ. V shed 5 bases and J 6 bases; nucleotides not matched to a gene: 12. The CDR3 DNA reads TGTGCCAGCAGCCCAGCCGGGACTAGCGGAAGGGGCGAGCAGTACTTC. Amino acid sequence: CASSPAGTSGRGEQYF.

On this clonotype itself: Since a much larger clone is just one base distant, this may be a read error. This chain joins TRBV2 and TRBJ1-2; TRBD1 agrees at 9 bases. CDR1 is SNHLY and CDR2 is FYNNEI in the germline V gene. CDR3 length: 12 residues. As DNA, the CDR3 is TGTGCCAGCAGCGCCCCGGACAGGGGCTGCACCTTC. As protein: CASSAPDRGCTF.

This clonotype was counted a few times. A much larger clone sits a single nucleotide away, making a read error possible. The chain uses TRBV7-2 and TRBJ2-5; a weak D match, TRBD1 (6 bases). The germline gives CDR1 SGHTA, CDR2 FQGNSA. Trimming removed 9 bases at V and 4 bases at J, with 21 bases between. The CDR3 extends over 15 amino acids. The CDR3 protein is CASSTWGRGGETQYF. In DNA form, the CDR3 reads TGTGCCAGTAGTACGTGGGGCAGGGGTGGAGAGACCCAGTACTTC. The full variable domain, its missing parts supplied by reference TRBV7-2 and TRBJ2-5, is GAGVSQSPSNKVTEKGKDVELRCDPISGHTALYWYRQSLGQGLEFLIYFQGNSAPDKSGLPSDRFSAERTGGSVSTLTIQRTQQEDSAVYLCASSTWGRGGETQYFGPGTRLLVL.

As concerns this clonotype: The conserved phenylalanine or tryptophan normally closing the CDR3 is absent here, so this likely arose from a read error. The gene calls are TRBV20-1 and TRBJ1-5, with a weak D call TRBD1 (5 bases). The V gene lost 1 base and the J gene lost 1 base, with 11 bases spanning the gap. The CDR3 extends over 15 amino acids. Germline CDR1 DFQATT, CDR2 SNEGSKA (reference sequence). The CDR3 loop is CSARVGVQSNQPQHG. CDR3 DNA sequence: TGCAGTGCTAGAGTAGGGGTTCAGAGCAATCAGCCCCAGCATGGT.

This clonotype has just one count. The chain is built from TRBV29-1 and TRBJ2-5; perhaps TRBD2 as D (7 bases). Germline V CDR1 and CDR2: SQVTM, ANQGSEA. V gave up 3 bases and J gave up 1 base, with 18 bases separating them. This CDR3 is 16 amino acids long. The CDR3 coding sequence is TGCAGCGTTGATGGGATCAGGGGAGGGTCCCAAGAGACCCAGTACTTC. Protein product: CSVDGIRGGSQETQYF.

The rearrangement joins TRBV29-1 to TRBJ1-4; the D is unclear. Looked up from germline, CDR1 is SQVTM and CDR2 is ANQGSEA. CDR3 size: 12 residues. Trimming shortened V by 6 bases and J by 8 bases, and 13 bases separated the two germline ends. The CDR3 loop is CSVAAIGEKLFF. The CDR3 bases are TGCAGCGTAGCCGCCATTGGAGAAAAACTGTTTTTT.

The chain employs TRBV24-1 and TRBJ1-6; the D is unclear. The germline CDR1 and CDR2 sequences are KGHDR and SFDVKD. The germline V and J ends were trimmed by 9 bases and 10 bases, with 9 bases remaining between them. There are 11 residues in the CDR3. In DNA form, the CDR3 reads TGTGCCACCCACGACGGGTCACCCCTCCACTTT. It codes for CATHDGSPLHF.

The V gene is TRBV7-9, the J gene TRBJ1-1, with D uncertain. Trimming stripped 5 bases from V and 3 bases from J, with 10 bases between. The CDR3 loop spans 13 amino acids. Germline CDR1 SEHNR, CDR2 FQNEAQ (reference sequence). CDR3 in amino acids: CASSPGSHTEAFF. As DNA, the CDR3 is TGTGCCAGCAGCCCGGGTAGTCACACTGAAGCTTTCTTT.